This T cell receptor (beta chain) was recovered during a study of blood T cell repertoires in COVID-19 (dated by TCRdb to 2018 to 2020). Background for the entire study: Samples from collaborators originated in the United States, Italy and Spain and spanned both the acute and convalescent phases of COVID-19. The samples were drawn from two sources: the first 160 participants of the ongoing ImmuneRACE study, and fewer than 1,500 subjects contributed by 6 global collaborators. Where available, HLA class I and class II types were taken from metadata supplied by the sample provider and were not determined by assay-based typing. A freely available public database, intended as a resource for researchers studying the immune response to SARS-CoV-2, is where the repertoires were released. The sample metadata nearly always contained a de-identified subject ID, COVID-19 status, age in years and sex. The prospective study material was composed of cDNA or gDNA derived from T cells, B-cell-depleted T cells, or PBMCs. Subjects who had been exposed to COVID-19, were actively infected with it, or had recovered from it provided the deeply sampled blood TCRbeta repertoires that made up the dataset. Results and caveats for the whole study, not just this receptor: How much clinical and demographic metadata was included differed by source and by participant, and the metadata was provided uncurated.

At the junction V is shortened by 4 bases and J by 2 bases, with 8 bases in between. The CDR3 sequence holds 13 residues, the cysteine and phenylalanine included. The read is trimmed to its CDR3 DNA, 39 bases read in frame from base 1. CDR1 MGHDK and CDR2 SYGVNS were looked up in the germline V gene. Only a few counts were recorded for this clone. Its antigen has not been determined. No qualities accompany the bases; no much larger clone lies one base away. Enrolling through a virtual design, the prospective study's participants ranged in age from roughly 18 to 89 years and lived across some 22 United States geographic areas. Cohort assignment in the prospective study relied on participant-reported clinical history from a screening survey and a study questionnaire. ImmuneRACE Cohort 3 recovered participants were defined by two consecutive negative NP/OP PCR tests, healthcare professional clearance, or symptom resolution. Each participant in the prospective study had whole blood, serum and a nasopharyngeal or oropharyngeal swab collected by mobile phlebotomists. Additional blood draws and questionnaires over an approximately 2-month period could optionally be provided by prospective study participants. Prospective study blood samples were shipped either frozen or at room temperature before DNA extraction.

TCRbeta CDR3 regions were amplified from genomic DNA using the immunoSEQ Assay, a bias-controlled multiplex PCR. In the paper's pipeline: The number of nucleated cells in each sample was estimated from the amplification of reference gene primers within the assay. Sequence reads were collapsed and filtered to measure the absolute abundance of every unique TCRbeta CDR3 rearrangement. Productive Simpson clonality was computed per sample as the square root of Simpson's diversity index over productive rearrangements. TCRdb took over this immuneACCESS table, retaining in-frame rearrangements with V and J assigned. Such tables are incomplete; in checked studies, under half of the missing clones stem from an unresolved V gene, and the remainder is unexplained. That table furnishes V, J and clone size, whereas the DNA furnished D and trimming. In all, the sample holds a few hundred thousand clones, and approximately 87% of those were seen once. The ten top clones hold 1% to 1.5% of the sample.

This clonotype was obtained from a man aged 30-40 years who had recovered from COVID-19. The chain employs TRBV25-1 and TRBJ1-2; no D gene call is confident. Sequencing was done on a sample of PBMCs or T cells enriched from blood (not recorded which). The CDR3 region reads CASSGDWNYGYTF. In nucleotides, the sequence is TGTGCCAGCAGTGGTGACTGGAACTATGGCTACACCTTC.